The source of this T cell receptor (beta chain) is a study of shared clonotypes between healthy human individuals. The authors loaded 150 to 250 ng DNA, about 30,000 T cell genomes, into sorted-subset replicate PCRs. Some clones are missing from TCRdb's copy, which holds only in-frame ones; the method was immunoSEQ multiplex PCR. The data show around 550,000 clones, 90% to 97% seen once. V trimming: 5 bases; J trimming: 0 bases; junction bases outside the gene matches: 13. Germline V gene data show CDR1 as WNHNN and CDR2 as SYGVQD (reference sequence). CDR3 size: 17 residues. The V call is TRBV10-1, the J call TRBJ2-7; 7 positions match TRBD1. This TCR derives from a woman aged 25 to 45 in good health. Input material: naive CD4+ T cells sorted from blood. Subset given: CD45RA+ positively selected. The CDR3 is CASSPQIHRGTSYEQYF. The CDR3 coding sequence is TGCGCCAGCAGTCCCCAGATTCACAGGGGTACCTCCTACGAGCAGTACTTC.